What follows describes a single TCR beta chain. Its target is unknown. With 60 Vbeta and 13 Jbeta primers, the PCR was carried out. The assay was immunoSEQ multiplex PCR, and TCRdb's table has in-frame clones only and misses some. The sample lists nearly 110,000 clones; approximately 84% were seen once. These data originate in a study of cytomegalovirus exposure and HLA in healthy donors. Study-wide results and limits: In all likelihood, a cluster of highly shared sequence variants was a sequencing artifact. As a later analysis revealed, most CMV-associated TCR beta chains appeared HLA-restricted. A list of around 160 TCR beta chains associated with cytomegalovirus was given. Accurate prediction of HLA-A and HLA-B alleles (for most subjects) was reportedly achieved from TCR beta sequences.

Sample: PBMCs. The receptor's source is a man aged 30 to 39 in good health and CMV-seronegative.

DNA of the CDR3: TGTGCCATCGGGGGGACAGAGAATGAAAAACTGTTTTTT. This sequence encodes CAIGGTENEKLFF. V gene TRBV10-3 combines with J gene TRBJ1-4; 7 nucleotides agree with TRBD1. The CDR3 is 13 residues long. Germline V gene data show CDR1 as ENHRY and CDR2 as SYGVKD. J was trimmed by 5 bases and V by 8 bases; bases with no gene match: 5.